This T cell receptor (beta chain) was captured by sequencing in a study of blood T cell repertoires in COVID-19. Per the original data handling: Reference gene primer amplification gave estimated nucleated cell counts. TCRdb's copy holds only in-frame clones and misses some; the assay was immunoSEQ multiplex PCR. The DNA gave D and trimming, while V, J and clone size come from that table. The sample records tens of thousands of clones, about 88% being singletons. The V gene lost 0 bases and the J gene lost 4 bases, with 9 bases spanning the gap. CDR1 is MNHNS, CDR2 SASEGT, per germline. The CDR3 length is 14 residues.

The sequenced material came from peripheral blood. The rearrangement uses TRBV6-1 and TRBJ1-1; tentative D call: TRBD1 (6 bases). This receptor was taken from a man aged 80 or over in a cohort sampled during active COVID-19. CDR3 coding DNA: TGTGCCAGCAGTGAAGCAGGGGGATTCACTGAAGCTTTCTTT. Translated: CASSEAGGFTEAFF.